This entry features one TCR beta chain sequence. Its antigen is currently unknown. There are 15 residues in the CDR3. In germline, CDR1 is SGHRS, CDR2 YFSETQ. With 4 bases removed from V and 7 bases from J, the gap between germline ends came to 20 bases. The data were taken from a study of CD8 T cells in ankylosing spondylitis. Findings and caveats of the study: A TCR beta motif of eight highly homologous variants appeared characteristic of ankylosing spondylitis blood.

TCRdb processed the 5' RACE reads anew with MiXCR; each CDR3 protein has one entry. The data contain a few hundred thousand distinct CDR3 sequences, roughly 12% of them singletons. Sequencing was carried out using blood, either unsorted or a sorted T cell fraction (not recorded which). The rearrangement links TRBV5-1 to TRBJ1-1; D unresolved. The sequence came from a male donor with ankylosing spondylitis. The CDR3 reads CASSRLGNPIIEAFF. The CDR3 nucleotides are TGCGCCAGCAGCCGCTTAGGAAACCCTATCATTGAAGCTTTCTTT.